The source of this T cell receptor (beta chain) is a study of blood T cell repertoires in COVID-19. About the study: In each case, the material was cDNA or gDNA derived from T cells, B-cell-depleted T cells, or PBMCs.

Recruited during active infection, patients (from Seattle) were subsequently followed longitudinally. As processed by the authors: Amplification from reference gene primers served as the basis for estimated nucleated cell counts. This table comes from immunoSEQ multiplex PCR, and its TCRdb copy is limited to in-frame clones, with some not included. D and trimming come from the DNA, and the V and J calls and clone size come from that table. This table holds 350,000 to 400,000 clones, approximately 86% found once. The germline CDR1 and CDR2 sequences are MGHRA and YSYEKL. Trimming took off 6 bases at V and 3 bases at J, with 17 bases between the two ends. The CDR3 has 15 amino acids.

Sequencing was performed on peripheral blood. The chain carries TRBV4-1 and TRBJ1-1; D possibly corresponds to TRBD1 (5 bases). This TCR came from a woman aged 55 to 70 with COVID-19, enrolled during active disease. DNA for the CDR3: TGCGCCAGCAGTCAACCCCAGGGATGGGACACTGAAGCTTTCTTT. Translating it yields CASSQPQGWDTEAFF.